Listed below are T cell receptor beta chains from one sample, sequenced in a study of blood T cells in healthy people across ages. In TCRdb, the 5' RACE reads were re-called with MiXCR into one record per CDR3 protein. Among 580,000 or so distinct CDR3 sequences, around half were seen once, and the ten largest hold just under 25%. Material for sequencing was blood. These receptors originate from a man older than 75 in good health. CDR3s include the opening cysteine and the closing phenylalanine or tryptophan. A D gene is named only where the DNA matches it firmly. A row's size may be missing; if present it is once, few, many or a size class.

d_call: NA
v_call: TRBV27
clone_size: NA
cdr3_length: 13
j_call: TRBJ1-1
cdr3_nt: TGTGCCAGCTCTGTCGTTGCCGCCGGTGGAGCTTTCTTT
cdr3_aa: CASSVVAAGGAFF

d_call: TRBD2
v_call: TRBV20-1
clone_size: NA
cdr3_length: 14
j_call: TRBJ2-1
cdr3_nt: TGCAGCACTTGGGGACTAGCGGGAACTAATGAGCAGTTCTTC
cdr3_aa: CSTWGLAGTNEQFF

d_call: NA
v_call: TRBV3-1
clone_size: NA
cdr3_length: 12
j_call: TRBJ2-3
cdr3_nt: TGTGCCAGCGGCCAAGATACAGATACGCAGTATTTT
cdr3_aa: CASGQDTDTQYF

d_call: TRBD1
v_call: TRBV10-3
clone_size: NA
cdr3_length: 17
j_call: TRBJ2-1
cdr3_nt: TGTGCCATCAGTGACCCGAGGTCGGGACAGGGCCTCGGGGAGCAGTTCTTC
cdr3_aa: CAISDPRSGQGLGEQFF

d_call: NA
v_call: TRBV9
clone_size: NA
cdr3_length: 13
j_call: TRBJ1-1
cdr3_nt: TGTGCCAGCAGCGGCGGTCAGAACACTGAAGCTTTCTTT
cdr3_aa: CASSGGQNTEAFF

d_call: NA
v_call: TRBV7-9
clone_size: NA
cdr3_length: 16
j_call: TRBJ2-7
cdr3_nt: TGTGCCAGCAGCTCCAGGGAGACAGGTCGGGCGGGCGAGCAGTACTTC
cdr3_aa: CASSSRETGRAGEQYF

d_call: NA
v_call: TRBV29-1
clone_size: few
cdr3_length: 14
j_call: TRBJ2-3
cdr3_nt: TGCAGCGCCGGACCAGCGGCCAGCACAGATACGCAGTATTTT
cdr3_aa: CSAGPAASTDTQYF

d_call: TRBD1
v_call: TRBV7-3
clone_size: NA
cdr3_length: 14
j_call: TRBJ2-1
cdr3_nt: TGTGCCAGCAGCCGGGTCCAGGGGGCGAATGAGCAGTTCTTC
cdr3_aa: CASSRVQGANEQFF

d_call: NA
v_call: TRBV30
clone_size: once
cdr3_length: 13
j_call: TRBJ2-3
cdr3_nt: TGTGCCTGGACAGGGCTGTACACAGATACGCAGTATTTT
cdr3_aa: CAWTGLYTDTQYF

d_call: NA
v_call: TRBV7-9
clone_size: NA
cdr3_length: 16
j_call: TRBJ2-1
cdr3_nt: TGTGCCAGCAGCACAGGACGAAACCTGGGTTACAATGAGCAGTTCTTC
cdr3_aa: CASSTGRNLGYNEQFF

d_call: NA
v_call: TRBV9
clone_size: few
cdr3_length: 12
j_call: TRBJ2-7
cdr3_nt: TGTGCCAGCAGCTCAGCGGTATCCGAGCAGTACTTC
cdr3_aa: CASSSAVSEQYF

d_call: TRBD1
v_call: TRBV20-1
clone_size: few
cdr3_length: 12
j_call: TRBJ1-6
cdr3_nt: TGCAGTGCTAAGGGACAGACATCACCCCTCCACTTT
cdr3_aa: CSAKGQTSPLHF

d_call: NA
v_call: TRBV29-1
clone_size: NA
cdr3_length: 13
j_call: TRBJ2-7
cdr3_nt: TGCAGCGCCCGGACCCGGACGGACTACGAGCAGTACTTC
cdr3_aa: CSARTRTDYEQYF

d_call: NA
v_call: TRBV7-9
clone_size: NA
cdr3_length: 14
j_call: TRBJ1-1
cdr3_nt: TGTGCCAGCAGCTTAGATCTTTTGGCCACTGAAGCTTTCTTT
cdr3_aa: CASSLDLLATEAFF

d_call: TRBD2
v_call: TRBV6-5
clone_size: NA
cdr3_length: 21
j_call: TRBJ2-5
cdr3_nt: TGTGCCAGCAGTTACGCGCCTCCCGGGTCTAGCGGGAGTTCTGTCTCTACTCAGCAGTACTTC
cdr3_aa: CASSYAPPGSSGSSVSTQQYF

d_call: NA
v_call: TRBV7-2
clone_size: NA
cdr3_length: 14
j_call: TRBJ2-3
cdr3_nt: TGTGCCAGCAGCTTATCGGGCGGGGCTGATACGCAGTATTTT
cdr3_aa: CASSLSGGADTQYF

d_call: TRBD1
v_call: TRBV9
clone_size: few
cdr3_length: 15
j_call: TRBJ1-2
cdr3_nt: TGTGCCAGCAGCGAGGACGACAGGGGAGCCTATGGCTACACCTTC
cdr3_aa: CASSEDDRGAYGYTF

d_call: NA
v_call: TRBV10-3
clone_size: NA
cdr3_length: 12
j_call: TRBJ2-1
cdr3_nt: TGTGCCATCAGTGTCGATGGCAACGAGCAGTTCTTC
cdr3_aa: CAISVDGNEQFF

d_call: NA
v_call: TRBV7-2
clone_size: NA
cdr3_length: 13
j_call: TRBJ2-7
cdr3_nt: TGTGCCAGCAGTTATGGACCAGATAGGGAGCAGTACTTC
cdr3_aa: CASSYGPDREQYF

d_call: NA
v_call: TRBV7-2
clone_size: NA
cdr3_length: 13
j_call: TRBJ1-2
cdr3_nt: TGTGCCAGCAGCTTCAACAGTGGGCGTGGCTACACCTTC
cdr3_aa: CASSFNSGRGYTF

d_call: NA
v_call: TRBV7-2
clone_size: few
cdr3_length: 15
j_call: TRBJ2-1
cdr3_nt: TGTGCCAGCAGCCCCCGGTTCCCCTCCTACAATGAGCAGTTCTTC
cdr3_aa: CASSPRFPSYNEQFF

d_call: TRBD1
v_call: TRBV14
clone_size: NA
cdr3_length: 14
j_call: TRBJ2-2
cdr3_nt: TGTGCCAGCAGCACGGGACAGATCACCGGGGAGCTGTTTTTT
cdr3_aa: CASSTGQITGELFF

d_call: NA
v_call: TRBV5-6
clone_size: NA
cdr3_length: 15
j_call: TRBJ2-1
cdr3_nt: TGTGCCAGCAGCTTGGATCAGGGCTCCTACAATGAGCAGTTCTTC
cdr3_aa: CASSLDQGSYNEQFF

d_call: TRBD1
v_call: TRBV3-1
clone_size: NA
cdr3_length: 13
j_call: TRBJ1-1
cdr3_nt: TGTGCCAGCAGCCAAGAAGTCAGGGGGCGAGCTTTCTTT
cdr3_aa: CASSQEVRGRAFF

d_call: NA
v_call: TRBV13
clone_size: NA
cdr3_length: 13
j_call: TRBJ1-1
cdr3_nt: TGTGCCAGCAGCTTGGGACTTATCACTGAAGCTTTCTTT
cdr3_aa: CASSLGLITEAFF

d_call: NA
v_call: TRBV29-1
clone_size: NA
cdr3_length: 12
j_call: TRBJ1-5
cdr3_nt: TGCAGCGTTCAATTCGGGGACCAGCCCCAGCATTTT
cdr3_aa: CSVQFGDQPQHF

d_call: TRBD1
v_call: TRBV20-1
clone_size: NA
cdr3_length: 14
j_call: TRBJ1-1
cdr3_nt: TGCAGTGCTAGCCTTGGACAGGCGAACACTGAAGCTTTCTTT
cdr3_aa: CSASLGQANTEAFF

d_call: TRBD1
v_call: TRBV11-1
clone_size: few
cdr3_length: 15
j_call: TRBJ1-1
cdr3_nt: TGTGCCAGCAGCTTGGGGACAGATTGGAACACTGAAGCTTTCTTT
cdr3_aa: CASSLGTDWNTEAFF

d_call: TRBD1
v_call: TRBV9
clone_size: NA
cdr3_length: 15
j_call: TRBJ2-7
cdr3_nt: TGTGCCAGCAGCGTAGCCGTGACAGGGGATTACGAGCAGTACTTC
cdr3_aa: CASSVAVTGDYEQYF

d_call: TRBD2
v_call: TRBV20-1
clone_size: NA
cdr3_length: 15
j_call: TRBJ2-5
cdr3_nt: TGCAGTGCTAGCGCGGCTAGCGGGAGTTCAGAGACCCAGTACTTC
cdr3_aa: CSASAASGSSETQYF

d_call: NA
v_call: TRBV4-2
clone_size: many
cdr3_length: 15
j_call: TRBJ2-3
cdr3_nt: TGTGCCAGCAGCCAAACGAGGCTGGGGACAGATACGCAGTATTTT
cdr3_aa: CASSQTRLGTDTQYF

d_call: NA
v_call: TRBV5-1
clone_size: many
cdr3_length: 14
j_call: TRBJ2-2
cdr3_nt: TGTGCCAGCAGCTTAGGCTCGAACACCGGGGAGCTGTTTTTT
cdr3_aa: CASSLGSNTGELFF

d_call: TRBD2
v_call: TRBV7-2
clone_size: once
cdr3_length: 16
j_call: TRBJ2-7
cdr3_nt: TGTGCCAGCAGCTTAGTTAGCGGGAGGGACTCCTACGAGCAGTACTTC
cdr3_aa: CASSLVSGRDSYEQYF

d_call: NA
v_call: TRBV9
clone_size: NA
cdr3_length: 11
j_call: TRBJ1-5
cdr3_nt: TGTGCCTCAGGGAGCAATCAGCCCCAGCATTTT
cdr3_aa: CASGSNQPQHF

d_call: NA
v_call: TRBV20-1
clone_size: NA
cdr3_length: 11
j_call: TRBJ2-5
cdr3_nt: TGCAGTGCTCCGCGGGGCGAGACCCAGTACTTC
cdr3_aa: CSAPRGETQYF

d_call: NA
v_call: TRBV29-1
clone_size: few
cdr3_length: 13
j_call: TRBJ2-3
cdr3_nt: TGCAGCGTCCCGCTTGGGGGCGGAGATACGCAGTATTTT
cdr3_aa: CSVPLGGGDTQYF

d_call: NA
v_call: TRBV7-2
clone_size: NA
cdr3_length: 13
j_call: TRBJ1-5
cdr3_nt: TGTGCCAGCAGCTTAGGGGGAGCCAGGCCCCAGCATTTT
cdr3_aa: CASSLGGARPQHF

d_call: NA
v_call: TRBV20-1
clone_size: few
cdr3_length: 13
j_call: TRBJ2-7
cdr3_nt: TGCAGTGCTAGAGAAGGAGGCGATACGGAGCAGTACTTC
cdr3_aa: CSAREGGDTEQYF

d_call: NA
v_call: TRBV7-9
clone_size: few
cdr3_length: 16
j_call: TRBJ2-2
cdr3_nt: TGTGCCAGCCGAGAATTTATGGGGTCGAACACCGGGGAGCTGTTTTTT
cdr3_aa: CASREFMGSNTGELFF

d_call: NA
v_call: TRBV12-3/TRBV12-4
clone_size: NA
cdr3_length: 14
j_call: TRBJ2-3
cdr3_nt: TGTGCCAGCAGTTTAGTCAGGGCTGCAGATACGCAGTATTTT
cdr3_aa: CASSLVRAADTQYF